This TCR beta chain derives from a study of post-analysis software for immune sequencing data. Notes on the study in general: Included in a set of several TRBV segments more frequent in patients than controls were TRBV5-6, TRBV5-1 and TRBV20-1. The normalized Chao1 diversity of multiple sclerosis patients was significantly lower than that of controls.

Libraries were made from TCR beta cDNA, and they carried unique molecular identifiers. TCRdb independently ran MiXCR on the PCR reads; one entry per CDR3 protein. The repertoire holds hundreds of thousands of distinct CDR3 sequences, with 25% to 30% as singletons. Germline V CDR1 and CDR2: MNHEY, SVGEGT. Between the trimmed V and J ends, which lost 7 bases and 2 bases, there was a span of 9 bases. This CDR3 is 13 amino acids long. Regarding this clonotype: Its matching antigen is unknown.

The TCR comes from a girl under 18 with multiple sclerosis. The sequenced material came from blood. V usage is TRBV6-2 or TRBV6-3 and J usage is TRBJ2-1; maybe TRBD2 (6 bases). CDR3 loop: CASTGTPYNEQFF. DNA for the CDR3: TGTGCCAGCACCGGGACTCCCTACAATGAGCAGTTCTTC.